This T cell receptor beta chain came from a study of identical twins. MiXCR, run by TCRdb on the 5' RACE reads, gives a single entry per CDR3 protein. The data show some 200,000 distinct CDR3 sequences, with around 8.1% seen just once and just under 2% held by the top ten. Germline-derived CDR1 and CDR2 are SGHTA and FQGNSA. The V end was cut by 5 bases, the J end by 9 bases, with 22 bases between. CDR3 length: 15 residues. This clonotype was detected many times. These same records also appear under a second study, on yellow fever vaccine responses in identical twins. This second study notes: Among the twins, the vaccine T cell response reportedly seemed partly convergent and partly personalized.

The sample taken for sequencing was memory (CD45RO+) T cells sorted from blood. The chain uses TRBV7-2 and TRBJ1-1, with unresolved D. The TCR originated in a woman aged 18-35 years in good health. The CDR3 here is CASSPRQPGNWKAFF. The CDR3 DNA is TGTGCCAGCAGCCCTAGACAACCGGGAAATTGGAAAGCTTTCTTT. The whole variable domain, filled in from reference TRBV7-2 and TRBJ1-1, reads GAGVSQSPSNKVTEKGKDVELRCDPISGHTALYWYRQSLGQGLEFLIYFQGNSAPDKSGLPSDRFSAERTGGSVSTLTIQRTQQEDSAVYLCASSPRQPGNWKAFFGQGTRLTVV.